The present T cell receptor (beta chain) was sequenced within a study of shared clonotypes between healthy human individuals. Notes on the study in general: Even with large depth, rarefaction showed that sorted-subset sequencing was incomplete.

This clone occurred once. Its antigen is unidentified. Profiling relied on immunoSEQ multiplex PCR, and the TCRdb table lists in-frame clones only, not all of them. In the table there are more than 2 million clones, around 93% of which are singletons. The CDR3 has 14 amino acids. The trim removed 6 bases at V and 3 bases at J, leaving 6 bases unmatched. The germline CDR1 and CDR2 sequences are LNHDA and SQIVND (reference sequence). Selected positively for CCR7 and CD45RO-negative, naive CD8 cells excluded terminally differentiated effector memory CD45RA+ cells. Participating donors were healthy, HIV-negative adults free of recent acute infections or vaccinations. Only Caucasian adults living in Nashville, Tennessee served as donors.

The chain has TRBV19 and TRBJ2-7, with 9 bases identical to TRBD1. The clonotype was recovered from a man aged 18 to 30 in good health. Some clones in this sample may be carry-over from other donors' samples. Sequencing input: naive CD8+ T cells from PBMCs. This CDR3 is CASSEQGANYEQYF. The CDR3 DNA sequence: TGTGCCAGTAGCGAACAGGGGGCAAACTACGAGCAGTACTTC.